This entry describes one T cell receptor (beta chain). This record comes from a study of technical replicates of blood from a handful of donors. The CDR3 spans 18 residues. CDR1 is SGHDT, CDR2 YYEEEE, per germline. After removal of 4 bases from V and 2 bases from J, the junction contained 12 bases not matched to a gene. TCRdb keeps only in-frame clones here, not all; method: immunoSEQ multiplex PCR. The sample yields around 60,000 clones, about 92% seen once. V gene TRBV5-6 combines with J gene TRBJ2-6, with 7 bases matching TRBD1. The sequenced sample was PBMCs. The origin of this receptor is a human donor in good health. Some clones in this sample may be carry-over from other donors' samples. The CDR3 bases are TGTGCCAGCAGCCTAATCCAGGGGGAGCACGCTGGGGCCAACGTCCTGACTTTC. It specifies CASSLIQGEHAGANVLTF.